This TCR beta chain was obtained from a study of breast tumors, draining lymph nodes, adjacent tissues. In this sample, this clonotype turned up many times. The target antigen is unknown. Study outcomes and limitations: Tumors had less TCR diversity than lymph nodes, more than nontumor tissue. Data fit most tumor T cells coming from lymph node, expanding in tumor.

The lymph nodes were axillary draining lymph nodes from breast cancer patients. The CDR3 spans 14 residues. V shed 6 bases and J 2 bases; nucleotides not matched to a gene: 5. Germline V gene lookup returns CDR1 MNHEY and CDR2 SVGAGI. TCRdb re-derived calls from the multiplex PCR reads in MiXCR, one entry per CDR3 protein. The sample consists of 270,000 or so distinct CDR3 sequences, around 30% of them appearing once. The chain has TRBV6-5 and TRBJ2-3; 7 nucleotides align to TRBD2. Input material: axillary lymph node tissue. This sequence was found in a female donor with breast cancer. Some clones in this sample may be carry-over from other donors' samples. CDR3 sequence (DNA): TGTGCCAGCAGGCTAGCGGCGATCACAGATACGCAGTATTTT. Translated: CASRLAAITDTQYF.